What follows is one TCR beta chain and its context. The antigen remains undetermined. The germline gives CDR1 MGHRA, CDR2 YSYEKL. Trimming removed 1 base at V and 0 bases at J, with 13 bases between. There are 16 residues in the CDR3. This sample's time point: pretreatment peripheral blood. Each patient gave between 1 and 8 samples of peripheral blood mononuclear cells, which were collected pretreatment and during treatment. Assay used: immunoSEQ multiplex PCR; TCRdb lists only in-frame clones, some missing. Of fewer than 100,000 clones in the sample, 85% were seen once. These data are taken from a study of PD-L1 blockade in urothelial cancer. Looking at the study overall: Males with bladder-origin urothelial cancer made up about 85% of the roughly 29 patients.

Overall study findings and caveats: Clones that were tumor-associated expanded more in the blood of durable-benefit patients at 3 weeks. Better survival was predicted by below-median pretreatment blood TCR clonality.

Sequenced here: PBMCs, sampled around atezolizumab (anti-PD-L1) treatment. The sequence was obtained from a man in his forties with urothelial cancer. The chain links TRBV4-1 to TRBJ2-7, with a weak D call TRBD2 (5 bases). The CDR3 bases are TGCGCCAGCAGCCAAGGAGGGCTACTAACCTCCTACGAGCAGTACTTC. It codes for CASSQGGLLTSYEQYF.